These 25 T cell receptor beta chains were all obtained from the same sample, sequenced in a study of vaccination effects on CD4 cells after COVID-19. Their specific antigens are unknown. Assay used: immunoSEQ multiplex PCR; TCRdb lists only in-frame clones, some missing. The sample consists of some 22,000 clones, about 72% of them appearing once. ViraFEST assay sequencing came after antigen-specific CD4+ T cells were expanded with viral peptide pools. Culturing for about 10 days preceded CD4+ T cell isolation. The person's infection with SARS-CoV-2, confirmed by PCR, took place between March and December 2020. The sample in question was CD4+ T cells from PBMCs cultured with SARS-CoV-2 spike peptides, obtained before COVID-19 vaccination. The receptors here all came from a human donor who had a prior SARS-CoV-2 infection.

This sequence joins TRBV27 and TRBJ2-2, with 11 bases lining up with TRBD2. The V segment lost 2 bases and the J segment 4 bases; nucleotides outside the gene matches: 3. Germline V gene sequence: CDR1 MNHEY, CDR2 SMNVEV (reference sequence). The CDR3 contains 16 residues. CDR3 loop: CASSLLAGGVTGELFF. CDR3 coding DNA: TGTGCCAGCAGTTTACTAGCGGGAGGTGTCACCGGGGAGCTGTTTTTT.

The chain combines TRBV3-1 (or the pseudogene TRBV3-2) with TRBJ2-2; either TRBD1 or TRBD2 may supply D (6 bases each). Looked up from germline, CDR1 is LGHDT and CDR2 is YNNKEL (reference sequence). The ends were cut back, 4 bases at V and 3 bases at J, with 15 bases in the middle. There are 16 residues in the CDR3. This chain's CDR3 is CASSLKYGGDTGELFF. CDR3 in DNA: TGTGCCAGCAGCCTCAAATACGGGGGCGACACCGGGGAGCTGTTTTTT.

V usage is TRBV5-1 and J usage is TRBJ2-7; 9 nucleotides line up with TRBD1. In germline, CDR1 is SGHRS, CDR2 YFSETQ. V shed 3 bases, J shed 9 bases, and the junction held 16 bases outside the gene matches. The CDR3 is 16 amino acids. CDR3 nucleotides: TGCGCCAGCAGCTATACTGCCGGGACAGGGAGGGGGGGGCAGTACTTC. Amino acid sequence: CASSYTAGTGRGGQYF.

The chain is built from TRBV3-1 (or the pseudogene TRBV3-2) and TRBJ1-2; TRBD1 agrees at 8 bases. The CDR3 length is 15 residues. Per germline, CDR1 LGHDT and CDR2 YNNKEL (reference sequence). With V trimmed by 0 bases and J by 10 bases, 10 bases remained unmatched. The CDR3 spells CASSQDLRGQATYTF. The CDR3, as DNA: TGTGCCAGCAGCCAAGATCTTAGGGGACAGGCCACCTACACCTTC.

The chain uses TRBV7-6 and TRBJ2-1, with 11 bases matching TRBD2. This CDR3 region has 18 residues. With V trimmed by 5 bases and J by 8 bases, 17 bases remained unmatched. CDR1 and CDR2 (germline): SGHVS, FNYEAQ. The CDR3 spells CASSPTGHTGTSGDEQFF. The CDR3 DNA reads TGTGCCAGCAGCCCCACCGGCCATACCGGGACTAGCGGCGATGAGCAGTTCTTC.

The chain couples TRBV27 to TRBJ2-2; 8 bases are a match to TRBD2. The germline V gene has CDR1 MNHEY and CDR2 SMNVEV (reference sequence). The CDR3 contains 19 residues. Trimming took 0 bases from V and 2 from J; bases not matched to a gene: 11. CDR3 bases: TGTGCCAGCAGTTTATCGTACCGGTTAGCGGGGAGAAACACCGGGGAGCTGTTTTTT. Translated, it gives CASSLSYRLAGRNTGELFF.

The rearrangement links TRBV5-6 to TRBJ1-1; possible D gene TRBD1, 5 bases. The germline gives CDR1 SGHDT, CDR2 YYEEEE. The CDR3 covers 16 residues. V gave up 3 bases and J gave up 3 bases, with 18 bases separating them. The DNA for the CDR3 is TGTGCCAGCAGCTCCCCCTCAGGGTTGGGGGACACTGAAGCTTTCTTT. Amino acid sequence: CASSSPSGLGDTEAFF.

This chain links TRBV5-8 with TRBJ2-3; 7 nucleotides match TRBD1. The CDR3 runs to 14 residues. CDR1 is SGHTS, CDR2 YDEGEE, per germline. Trimming at V came to 0 bases and at J to 4 bases, leaving 2 bases not matched to a gene. The CDR3: CASSLDDRADTQYF. CDR3 in DNA: TGTGCCAGCAGCTTGGACGACAGGGCAGATACGCAGTATTTT.

The chain has TRBV18 and TRBJ1-1; D gene uncertain. V was pared by 0 bases and J by 1 base, with 12 bases between. The CDR3 loop spans 16 amino acids. Per the germline V gene, CDR1 is KGHSH and CDR2 is LQKENI. This CDR3 is CASSPPSAGENTEAFF. CDR3 nucleotide sequence: TGTGCCAGCTCACCACCGTCAGCCGGGGAGAACACTGAAGCTTTCTTT.

In its sample, this clone is medium-sized. This chain uses TRBV5-1 with TRBJ2-2; weak D call: TRBD2 (5 bases). CDR3 size: 14 residues. Germline lookup yields CDR1 SGHRS and CDR2 YFSETQ. Trimming shortened V by 0 bases and J by 7 bases, and 10 bases separated the two germline ends. The CDR3 nucleotides are TGCGCCAGCAGCTTGGACACGGGGAGCGGGGAGCTGTTTTTT. It encodes CASSLDTGSGELFF.

The chain is built from TRBV6-1 and TRBJ2-1, with D possibly being TRBD2 (7 bases). CDR3 size: 14 residues. The germline gives CDR1 MNHNS, CDR2 SASEGT. V was pared by 0 bases and J by 8 bases, with 11 bases between. CDR3 amino acids: CASSEAGGGDEQFF. For the CDR3, the DNA is TGTGCCAGCAGTGAAGCGGGAGGGGGGGATGAGCAGTTCTTC.

DNA of the CDR3: TGTGCCAGTAGTATACGCCTGGATACGCAGTATTTT. This sequence encodes CASSIRLDTQYF. V usage is TRBV19 and J usage is TRBJ2-3; the D is unclear. Looked up from germline, CDR1 is LNHDA and CDR2 is SQIVND (reference sequence). The CDR3 length is 12 residues. Trimming shortened V by 2 bases and J by 6 bases, and 6 bases separated the two germline ends.

CDR3 in amino acids: CASSQEATSGSSGELFF. The CDR3 DNA reads as TGCGCCAGCAGCCAAGAAGCCACTAGCGGGAGTTCCGGGGAGCTGTTTTTT. The J gene is TRBJ2-2, the V gene TRBV4-3, with 11 bases that match TRBD2. The CDR3 covers 17 residues. Germline CDR1 LGHNA, CDR2 YSLEER. Germline trimming cut 0 bases from V and 6 bases from J; bases unmatched to any gene: 6.

The genes are TRBV9 and TRBJ1-2; D remains unclear. Germline-derived CDR1 and CDR2 are SGDLS and YYNGEE. The CDR3 contains 13 residues. Trimming shortened V by 4 bases and J by 4 bases, and 11 bases separated the two germline ends. Here the CDR3 reads CASSKQAFYGYTF. The DNA for the CDR3 is TGTGCCAGCAGCAAACAAGCTTTCTATGGCTACACCTTC.

The chain combines TRBV18 with TRBJ1-2, with no clear D. CDR1 is KGHSH and CDR2 is LQKENI in the germline V gene. The ends were cut back, 0 bases at V and 6 bases at J, with 8 bases in the middle. The CDR3 totals 13 residues. For the CDR3, the DNA is TGTGCCAGCTCACCACCGCCGGCTGATGGCTACACCTTC. It codes for CASSPPPADGYTF.

This clone has only a few counts. The rearrangement joins TRBV27 to TRBJ1-1; 8 bases are shared with TRBD1. Trimming at V came to 4 bases and at J to 10 bases, leaving 8 bases not matched to a gene. The CDR3 runs 13 residues. Germline V gene lookup returns CDR1 MNHEY and CDR2 SMNVEV (reference sequence). The CDR3 nucleotides read TGTGCCAGCAGTTCCCGGGACAGGCCGATAGCTTTCTTT. Amino acids: CASSSRDRPIAFF.

This chain joins TRBV5-1 and TRBJ2-7, with 8 bases aligning to TRBD1. The CDR3 contains 14 residues. The germline gives CDR1 SGHRS, CDR2 YFSETQ. The V gene end was trimmed by 4 bases and the J gene end by 1 base; junction bases not matched to a gene: 4. Here the CDR3 DNA reads TGCGCCAGCAGCGGACAGGGTAATTCCTACGAGCAGTACTTC. Its protein is CASSGQGNSYEQYF.

The V call is TRBV13, the J call TRBJ2-1; TRBD1 agrees at 7 bases. The ends lost 5 bases at V and 4 bases at J; junction bases unmatched: 14. Germline CDR1 PRHDT, CDR2 FYEKMQ (reference sequence). CDR3 length: 17 amino acids. The CDR3 is CASSHYGGQAQYNEQFF. The CDR3, as DNA: TGTGCCAGCAGCCACTATGGTGGACAGGCACAATACAATGAGCAGTTCTTC.

This chain joins TRBV11-2 and TRBJ2-3, with D possibly TRBD2 on 7 matching bases. Trimming shortened V by 2 bases and J by 0 bases, and 12 bases separated the two germline ends. The CDR3 has 16 residues. In germline, CDR1 is SGHAT, CDR2 FQNNGV. CDR3 in DNA: TGTGCCAGCAGCTTATGGGCGGGGGCCAGCACAGATACGCAGTATTTT. Its protein product is CASSLWAGASTDTQYF.

The gene calls are TRBV25-1 and TRBJ1-1; D not resolved. The V gene lost 0 bases and the J gene lost 1 base, with 9 bases spanning the gap. CDR1 and CDR2 (germline): MGHDK, SYGVNS. The CDR3 consists of 15 residues. CDR3 nucleotide sequence: TGTGCCAGCAGTGAATACACGGCTCCGAACACTGAAGCTTTCTTT. Amino acid sequence: CASSEYTAPNTEAFF.

The rearrangement uses TRBV7-9 and TRBJ2-7, with D possibly TRBD1 on 6 matching bases. The CDR3 is made up of 13 amino acids. The ends were cut back, 3 bases at V and 3 bases at J, with 9 bases in the middle. Germline CDR1 is SEHNR and CDR2 is FQNEAQ (reference sequence). As DNA, the CDR3 is TGTGCCAGCAGCTTGAACAGGGACTACGAGCAGTACTTC. Translating it yields CASSLNRDYEQYF.

The chain joins TRBV2 to TRBJ1-5; weak D call: TRBD1 (6 bases). Germline CDR1 SNHLY, CDR2 FYNNEI. V lost 6 bases to trimming and J lost 5 bases, with 14 bases between them. The CDR3 totals 14 residues. CDR3 in amino acids: CASRTQGGDQPQHF. DNA of the CDR3: TGTGCCAGCAGGACACAGGGAGGGGATCAGCCCCAGCATTTT. The complete variable domain, with remaining parts taken from reference TRBV2 and TRBJ1-5, reads EPEVTQTPSHQVTQMGQEVILRCVPISNHLYFYWYRQILGQKVEFLVSFYNNEISEKSEIFDDQFSVERPDGSNFTLKIRSTKLEDSAMYFCASRTQGGDQPQHFGDGTRLSIL.

The chain couples TRBV19 to TRBJ2-1; 11 positions agree with TRBD2. The V segment lost 11 bases and the J segment 8 bases; nucleotides outside the gene matches: 14. This CDR3 comprises 15 residues. Looked up from germline, CDR1 is LNHDA and CDR2 is SQIVND (reference sequence). The CDR3 DNA sequence: TGTGCCCGAGGACTAGCGGGCTCGGGGGGCGATGAGCAGTTCTTC. Its protein product is CARGLAGSGGDEQFF.

The count of this clone is one. The chain links TRBV6-6 to TRBJ2-2; TRBD1 might be the D (6 bases). CDR1 is MNHNY, CDR2 SVGAGI, per germline (reference sequence). Trimming took 2 bases from V and 6 from J, leaving 10 bases between them. The CDR3 sequence is 14 residues long. The CDR3 protein is CASSYNRAPGELFF. The CDR3 region has the DNA TGTGCCAGCAGTTACAACAGGGCTCCCGGGGAGCTGTTTTTT.

The chain has TRBV7-9 and TRBJ1-2; 7 bases are a match to TRBD1. The length of the CDR3 is 16 residues. The germline gives CDR1 SEHNR, CDR2 FQNEAQ (reference sequence). Trimming took 0 bases from V and 3 from J; bases not matched to a gene: 7. This CDR3 is CASSLAHTGADYGYTF. CDR3 in DNA: TGTGCCAGCAGCTTAGCCCACACAGGGGCCGACTATGGCTACACCTTC.